The 6 T cell receptor beta chains listed next were all sequenced from one sample in a study of siplizumab effects on memory and regulatory T cells (dated by TCRdb to the late 2010s). Receptor libraries were prepared by the immunoSEQ multiplex PCR assay. The clones in this table, taken by TCRdb from immuneACCESS, are in-frame only. Not every clone is retained; where verified, under half of the shortfall comes from an unresolved V gene, and the cause of the rest is unknown. For this sample the table gives some 110,000 clones, of which roughly 92% were detected only once. The biggest ten clones account for roughly 0.64% of the sample. The sequenced material came from Tregs sorted from blood. These receptors were obtained from a human donor in good health.

The J gene is TRBJ2-1, the V gene TRBV4-1; perhaps TRBD1 as D (6 bases). The germline gives CDR1 MGHRA, CDR2 YSYEKL. Between the trimmed V and J ends, which lost 3 bases and 3 bases, there was a span of 12 bases. CDR3 length equals 15 residues. For the CDR3, the DNA is TGCGCCAGCAGCCAGCAGGGGTTGGGCTACAATGAGCAGTTCTTC. This sequence encodes CASSQQGLGYNEQFF.

CDR3 loop: CASSYFQGNYGYTF. In DNA form, the CDR3 reads TGTGCCAGCAGTTACTTCCAGGGGAACTATGGCTACACCTTC. The rearrangement uses TRBV6-5 and TRBJ1-2, with D maybe TRBD1 (6 bases). The CDR3 has 14 residues. Germline V gives CDR1 MNHEY, CDR2 SVGAGI. V was cut by 1 base and J by 2 bases, with 8 bases left in between.

The chain has TRBV29-1 and TRBJ2-1, with 7 bases lining up with TRBD1. Germline CDR1 and CDR2: SQVTM and ANQGSEA. The ends lost 7 bases at V and 9 bases at J; junction bases unmatched: 15. There are 14 residues in the CDR3. CDR3 DNA sequence: TGCAGCGCCGCCGGGACAGCCTACAACAGTGAGCAGTTCTTC. It specifies CSAAGTAYNSEQFF.

This chain links TRBV7-9 with TRBJ1-2; D is possibly TRBD1 (5 bases). The CDR3 length is 14 residues. Germline V gene sequence: CDR1 SEHNR, CDR2 FQNEAQ (reference sequence). V lost 0 bases and J lost 4, with 9 bases in between. The CDR3 protein is CASSLAGAAYGYTF. For the CDR3, the DNA is TGTGCCAGCAGCTTAGCAGGGGCGGCCTATGGCTACACCTTC.

V is TRBV6-5 and J is TRBJ2-3; D is possibly TRBD2 (6 bases). Germline V CDR1 and CDR2: MNHEY, SVGAGI. The CDR3 has 16 amino acids. Trimming removed 2 bases at V and 0 bases at J, with 12 bases between. CDR3 nucleotide sequence: TGTGCCAGCAGTTACGGCGGGGACGGAAGCACAGATACGCAGTATTTT. Its protein is CASSYGGDGSTDTQYF.

This rearrangement joins TRBV5-1 to TRBJ1-2; D is uncertain. The CDR3 has 14 amino acids. V was clipped by 4 bases and J by 4 bases, with 14 bases between them. CDR1 SGHRS and CDR2 YFSETQ come from the germline V gene. The CDR3 here is CASSGMGDFYGYTF. CDR3 DNA sequence: TGCGCCAGCAGCGGGATGGGTGATTTCTATGGCTACACCTTC.